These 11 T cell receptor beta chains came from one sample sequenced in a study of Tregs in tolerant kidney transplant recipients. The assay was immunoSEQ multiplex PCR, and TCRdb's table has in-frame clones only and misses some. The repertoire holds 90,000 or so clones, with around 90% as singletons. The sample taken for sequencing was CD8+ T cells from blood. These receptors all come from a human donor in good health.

The DNA for the CDR3 is TGTGCCAGCAGTGTTTTAGCGGGGGGGAACACCGGGGAGCTGTTTTTT. Amino acids: CASSVLAGGNTGELFF. The chain carries TRBV6-1 and TRBJ2-2; 10 nucleotides align to TRBD2. V lost 4 bases and J lost 1; bases outside the gene matches: 3. This CDR3 has 16 amino acids. Germline values: CDR1 MNHNS, CDR2 SASEGT.

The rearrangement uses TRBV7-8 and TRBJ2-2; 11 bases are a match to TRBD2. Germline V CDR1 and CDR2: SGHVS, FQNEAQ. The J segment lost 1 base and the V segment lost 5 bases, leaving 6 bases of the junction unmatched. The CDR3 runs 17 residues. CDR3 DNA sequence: TGTGCCAGCAGCAACACTCTAGCGGGAGGGAACACCGGGGAGCTGTTTTTT. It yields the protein CASSNTLAGGNTGELFF.

CDR3 amino acids: CASSQVSSGSYEQYF. The CDR3 DNA reads TGTGCCAGCAGCCAAGTGTCTAGCGGATCCTACGAGCAGTACTTC. The J gene is TRBJ2-7, the V gene TRBV4-2; 7 bases map to TRBD2. CDR3 length equals 15 residues. The germline V gene has CDR1 LGHNA and CDR2 YNFKEQ. V was pared by 1 base and J by 1 base, with 4 bases of the junction left unmatched.

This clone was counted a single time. CDR3 sequence reads: CASSTRWGQGEYEQYF. The CDR3 DNA reads TGTGCCAGCAGTACCCGATGGGGACAGGGGGAATACGAGCAGTACTTC. The chain employs TRBV25-1 and TRBJ2-7; TRBD1 matches 11 bases. J gave up 4 bases and V 5 bases, and 10 bases lay outside the gene matches. There are 16 residues in the CDR3. In germline, CDR1 is MGHDK, CDR2 SYGVNS.

In DNA, the CDR3 is TGCGCCAGCAGCTTCGGACAGGGCACAGATACGCAGTATTTT. Amino acids: CASSFGQGTDTQYF. The chain has TRBV5-1 and TRBJ2-3, with 7 positions matching TRBD1. The germline gives CDR1 SGHRS, CDR2 YFSETQ. The length of the CDR3 is 14 residues. V shed 2 bases, J shed 1 base, and the junction held 1 base outside the gene matches.

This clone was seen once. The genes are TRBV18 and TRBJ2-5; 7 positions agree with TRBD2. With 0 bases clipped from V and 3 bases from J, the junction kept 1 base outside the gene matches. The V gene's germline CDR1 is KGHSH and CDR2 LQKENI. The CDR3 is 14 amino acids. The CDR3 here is CASSPPGRKETQYF. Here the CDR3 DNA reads TGTGCCAGCTCACCACCCGGGAGGAAAGAGACCCAGTACTTC.

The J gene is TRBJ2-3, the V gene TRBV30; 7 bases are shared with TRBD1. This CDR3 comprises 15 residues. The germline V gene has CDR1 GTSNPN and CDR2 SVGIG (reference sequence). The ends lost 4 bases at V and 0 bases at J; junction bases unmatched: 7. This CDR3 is CAWTVQGPSTDTQYF. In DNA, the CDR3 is TGTGCCTGGACGGTACAGGGGCCAAGCACAGATACGCAGTATTTT. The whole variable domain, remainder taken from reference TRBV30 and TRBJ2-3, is SQTIHQWPATLVQPVGSPLSLECTVEGTSNPNLYWYRQAAGRGLQLLFYSVGIGQISSEVPQNLSASRPQDRQFILSSKKLLLSDSGFYLCAWTVQGPSTDTQYFGPGTRLTVL.

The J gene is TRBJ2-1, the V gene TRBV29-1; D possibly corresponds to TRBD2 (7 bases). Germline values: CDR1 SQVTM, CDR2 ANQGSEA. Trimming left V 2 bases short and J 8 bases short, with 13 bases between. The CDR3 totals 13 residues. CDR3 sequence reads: CSVERGGADEQFF. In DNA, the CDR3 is TGCAGCGTTGAAAGAGGGGGGGCCGATGAGCAGTTCTTC.

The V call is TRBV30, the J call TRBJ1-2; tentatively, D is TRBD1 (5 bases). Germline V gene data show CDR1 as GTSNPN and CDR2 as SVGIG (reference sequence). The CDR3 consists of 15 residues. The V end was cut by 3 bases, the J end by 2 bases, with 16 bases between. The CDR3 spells CAWRGVGQSNYGYTF. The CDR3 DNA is TGTGCCTGGAGAGGGGTGGGCCAGAGCAACTATGGCTACACCTTC.

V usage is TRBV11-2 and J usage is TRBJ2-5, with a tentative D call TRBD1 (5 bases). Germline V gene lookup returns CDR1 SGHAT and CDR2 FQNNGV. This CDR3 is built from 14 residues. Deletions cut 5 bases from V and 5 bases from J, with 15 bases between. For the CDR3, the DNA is TGTGCCAGCAGCGGACAAATGCTGGAGGAGACCCAGTACTTC. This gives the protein CASSGQMLEETQYF.

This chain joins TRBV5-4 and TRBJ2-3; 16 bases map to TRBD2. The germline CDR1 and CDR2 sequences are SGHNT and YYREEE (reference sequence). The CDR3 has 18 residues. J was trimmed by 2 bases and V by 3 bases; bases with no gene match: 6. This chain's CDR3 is CASSSGLAGGLPTDTQYF. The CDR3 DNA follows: TGTGCCAGCAGCTCGGGACTAGCGGGAGGGCTTCCCACAGATACGCAGTATTTT.